Following are 13 T cell receptor beta chains from one sample sequenced in a study of blood T cells in healthy people across ages (dated by TCRdb to between 2014 and 2017). Libraries were built with 5' RACE. Instrument on record: Illumina HiSeq 2500. The second PCR ran for about 6 to 12 cycles and used a J-beta primer mix along with a sample-barcoded 5' primer. TCRdb reworked the public reads: Q25 trimming with fastp, MiXCR clone assembly, productive beta chains retained. Each entry merges the rows of one CDR3 protein and shows their most common DNA and genes. The sample table records some 1.6 million distinct CDR3 sequences; around 36% of these occur just once. The ten biggest clones cover roughly 10% of the sample. The specimen sequenced was blood. These receptors all come from a woman aged 30 to 39 in good health.

There are many counts of this clonotype. The chain links TRBV5-1 to TRBJ2-7; TRBD1 matches at 10 bases. The germline gives CDR1 SGHRS, CDR2 YFSETQ. The CDR3 runs 15 residues. Trimming at V came to 6 bases and at J to 7 bases, leaving 13 bases not matched to a gene. CDR3 loop: CASTLGDRGLGEQYF. The CDR3 region has the DNA TGCGCCAGCACCCTCGGGGACAGGGGCCTCGGGGAGCAGTACTTC.

This clonotype was observed at least ten times. The chain carries TRBV20-1 and TRBJ2-7, with no clear D. The J call may be incorrect, as the DNA end agrees better with TRBJ2-5. The CDR3 has 12 residues. Germline loops: CDR1 DFQATT, CDR2 SNEGSKA (reference sequence). CDR3 sequence: CSARGITETQYF. Here the CDR3 DNA reads TGCAGTGCTAGAGGTATTACAGAGACCCAGTACTTC.

This clonotype was detected only once. The chain's CDR3 is CASSYSISGELFF. As DNA, the CDR3 is TGTGCCAGCAGTTACAGTATCTCCGGGGAGCTGTTTTTT. This sequence joins TRBV6-6 and TRBJ2-2; no clear D. The CDR3 is 13 amino acids. Trimming cost V 2 bases and J 6 bases, with 7 bases left between them. Germline V CDR1 and CDR2: MNHNY, SVGAGI (reference sequence).

About this clonotype itself: A much larger clone differs from this one at a single base, so this may be a read error. The rearrangement uses TRBV5-1 and TRBJ2-1, with 12 bases aligning to TRBD2. CDR1 is SGHRS and CDR2 is YFSETQ in the germline V gene. Trimming took 4 bases from V and 7 from J; bases not matched to a gene: 6. The CDR3 runs to 15 residues. CDR3 nucleotide sequence: TGCGCCAGCAGCGTCCTAGCGGGAGGGTCGAATGAGCAGTTCTTC. The encoded protein is CASSVLAGGSNEQFF.

With regard to this clonotype: An end of the junction does not agree with germline; a read error may underlie this. This chain connects TRBV4-1 to TRBJ1-1; 9 positions agree with TRBD1. The CDR3 has 14 amino acids. Per the germline V gene, CDR1 is MGHRA and CDR2 is YSYEKL. CDR3 bases: TGCGCCGGCAGCCTTTCGGGACAGGGTAGTAAGGCTTTCTTT. As protein: CAGSLSGQGSKAFF.

This clonotype was picked up a small number of times. V is TRBV5-4 and J is TRBJ2-7; TRBD1 aligns across 9 bases. V shed 4 bases, J shed 5 bases, and the junction held 7 bases outside the gene matches. CDR1 and CDR2 from the germline V gene are SGHNT and YYREEE (reference sequence). The CDR3 is 14 residues long. The CDR3 sequence is CASSPGTGRDEQYF. Written as DNA, the CDR3 is TGTGCCAGCAGCCCCGGGACAGGGAGGGACGAGCAGTACTTC.

This clonotype showed up many times. This chain joins TRBV29-1 and TRBJ2-1; 9 bases map to TRBD2. The CDR3 length is 15 residues. Germline V gives CDR1 SQVTM, CDR2 ANQGSEA. After removal of 3 bases from V and 6 bases from J, the junction contained 9 bases not matched to a gene. CDR3 sequence (DNA): TGCAGCGTTGATCCGATAGCGGGAGTTGGCAATGAGCAGTTCTTC. Translating it yields CSVDPIAGVGNEQFF.

This clonotype was detected many times. The gene calls are TRBV13 and TRBJ1-2, with 8 bases aligning to TRBD1. The CDR3 loop spans 15 amino acids. Germline loops: CDR1 PRHDT, CDR2 FYEKMQ (reference sequence). V shed 4 bases, J shed 0 bases, and the junction held 4 bases outside the gene matches. CDR3 nucleotides: TGTGCCAGCAGCTCAGGGACAGGACCTAACTATGGCTACACCTTC. This encodes CASSSGTGPNYGYTF.

The rearrangement joins TRBV5-1 to TRBJ2-2; D gene uncertain. Trimming cost V 10 bases and J 1 base, with 14 bases left between them. The CDR3 contains 14 residues. The germline CDR1 and CDR2 sequences are SGHRS and YFSETQ. The CDR3 sequence is CAGTATGNTGELFF. The CDR3 bases are TGCGCCGGCACGGCGACCGGGAACACCGGGGAGCTGTTTTTT.

This clonotype was detected a few times. The chain links TRBV6-6 to TRBJ2-7; 10 bases agree with TRBD1. Germline V gives CDR1 MNHNY, CDR2 SVGAGI (reference sequence). The CDR3 extends over 15 amino acids. J was trimmed by 2 bases and V by 6 bases; bases with no gene match: 7. CDR3 bases: TGTGCCAGCAGCTCGGACGGGACAGGGGCCTACGAGCAGTACTTC. This codes for CASSSDGTGAYEQYF.

This clonotype was counted between two and nine times. The rearrangement uses TRBV27 and TRBJ2-7, with D perhaps TRBD2 (6 bases). Trimming took 5 bases from V and 7 from J, leaving 18 bases between them. The CDR3 contains 14 residues. The germline CDR1 and CDR2 sequences are MNHEY and SMNVEV (reference sequence). CDR3 nucleotide sequence: TGTGCCAGCAGTCCGCCTGGAGTGGAGGGTGAGCAGTACTTC. It translates to CASSPPGVEGEQYF.

The CDR3 coding sequence is TGTGCCAGCCGGGACAGCCTTACTAACTATGGCTACACCTTC. This codes for CASRDSLTNYGYTF. The J gene is TRBJ1-2, the V gene TRBV27, with 7 bases that match TRBD1. Germline trimming cut 8 bases from V and 0 bases from J; bases unmatched to any gene: 6. Germline CDR1 and CDR2: MNHEY and SMNVEV (reference sequence). The CDR3 spans 14 residues.

The V gene is TRBV12-3 or TRBV12-4, the J gene TRBJ2-1; TRBD1 agrees at 8 bases. V was pared by 4 bases and J by 2 bases, with 10 bases of the junction left unmatched. The CDR3 covers 17 residues. CDR3 sequence (DNA): TGTGCCAGCAGTTACCCTCAGGGGGCTAAGGCCTACAATGAGCAGTTCTTC. This translates into CASSYPQGAKAYNEQFF.